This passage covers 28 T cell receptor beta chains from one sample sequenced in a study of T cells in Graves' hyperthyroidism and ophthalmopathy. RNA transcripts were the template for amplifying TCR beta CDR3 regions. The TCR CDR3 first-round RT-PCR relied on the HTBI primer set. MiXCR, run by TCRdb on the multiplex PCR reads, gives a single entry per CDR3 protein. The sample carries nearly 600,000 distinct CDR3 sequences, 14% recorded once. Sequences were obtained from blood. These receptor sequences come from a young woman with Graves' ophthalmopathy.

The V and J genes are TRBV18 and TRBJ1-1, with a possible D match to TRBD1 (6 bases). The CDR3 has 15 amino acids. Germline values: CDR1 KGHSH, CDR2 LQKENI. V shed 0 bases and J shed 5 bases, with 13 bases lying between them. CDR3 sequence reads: CASSPPAGAVTEAFF. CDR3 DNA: TGTGCCAGCTCACCACCTGCAGGGGCTGTGACTGAAGCTTTCTTT.

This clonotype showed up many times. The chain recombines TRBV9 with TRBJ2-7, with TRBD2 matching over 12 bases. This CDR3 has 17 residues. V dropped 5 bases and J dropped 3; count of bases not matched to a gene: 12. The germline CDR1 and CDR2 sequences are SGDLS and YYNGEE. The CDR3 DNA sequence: TGTGCCAGCAGTCTTCTAGCGGGAGGGCCTTTGGGCTACGAGCAGTACTTC. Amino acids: CASSLLAGGPLGYEQYF.

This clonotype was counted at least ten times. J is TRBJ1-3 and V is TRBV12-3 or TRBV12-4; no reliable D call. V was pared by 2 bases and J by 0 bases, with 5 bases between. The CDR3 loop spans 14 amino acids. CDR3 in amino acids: CASSLQSSGNTIYF. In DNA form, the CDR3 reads TGTGCCAGCAGTTTACAGAGCTCTGGAAACACCATATATTTT.

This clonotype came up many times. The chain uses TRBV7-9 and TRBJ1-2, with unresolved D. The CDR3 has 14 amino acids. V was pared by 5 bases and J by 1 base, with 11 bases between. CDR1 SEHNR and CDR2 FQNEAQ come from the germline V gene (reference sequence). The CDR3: CASSTDGLNYGYTF. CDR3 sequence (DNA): TGTGCCAGCAGCACGGACGGACTTAACTATGGCTACACCTTC.

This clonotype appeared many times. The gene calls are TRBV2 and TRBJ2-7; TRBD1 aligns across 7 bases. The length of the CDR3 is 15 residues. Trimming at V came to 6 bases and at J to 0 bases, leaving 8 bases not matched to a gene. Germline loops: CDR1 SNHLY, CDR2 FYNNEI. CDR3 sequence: CASRKGQAASYEQYF. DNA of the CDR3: TGTGCCAGCAGAAAAGGACAGGCAGCCTCCTACGAGCAGTACTTC.

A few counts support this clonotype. The CDR3 nucleotides read TGTGCCAGCAGCCCCCGCGCGATAGCGGGAGGATACGAGCAGTACTTC. It translates to CASSPRAIAGGYEQYF. The chain has TRBV9 and TRBJ2-7; 10 nucleotides match TRBD2. Germline CDR1 and CDR2: SGDLS and YYNGEE. V lost 4 bases to trimming and J lost 4 bases; unmatched junction nucleotides: 11. This CDR3 comprises 16 residues.

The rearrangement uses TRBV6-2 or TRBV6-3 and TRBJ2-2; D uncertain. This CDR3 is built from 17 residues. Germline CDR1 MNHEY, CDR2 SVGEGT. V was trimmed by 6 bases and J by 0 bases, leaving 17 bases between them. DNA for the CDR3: TGTGCCAGCAGCCCACTACACCAGTCTGCGAACACCGGGGAGCTGTTTTTT. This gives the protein CASSPLHQSANTGELFF.

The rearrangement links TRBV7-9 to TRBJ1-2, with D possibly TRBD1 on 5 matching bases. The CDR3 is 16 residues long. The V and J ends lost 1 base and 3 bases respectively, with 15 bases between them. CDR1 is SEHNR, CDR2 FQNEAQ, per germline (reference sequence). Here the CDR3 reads CASSLVTTATYYGYTF. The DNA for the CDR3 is TGTGCCAGCAGCTTAGTTACGACAGCGACCTACTATGGCTACACCTTC.

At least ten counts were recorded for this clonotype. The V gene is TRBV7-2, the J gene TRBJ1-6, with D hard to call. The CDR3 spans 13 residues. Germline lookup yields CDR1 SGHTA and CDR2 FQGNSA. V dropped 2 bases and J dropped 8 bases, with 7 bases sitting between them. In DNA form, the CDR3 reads TGTGCCAGCAGCTTACTGGAGGATTCACCCCTCCACTTT. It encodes CASSLLEDSPLHF.

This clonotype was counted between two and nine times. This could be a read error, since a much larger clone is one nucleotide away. CDR3 nucleotide sequence: TGTGCCATCGAGAGCGGCGGCGCCTCCTACGAGCAGTACTTC. Protein: CAIESGGASYEQYF. This chain joins TRBV10-3 and TRBJ2-7; TRBD2 might be the D (5 bases). CDR1 is ENHRY and CDR2 is SYGVKD in the germline V gene. This CDR3 is built from 14 residues. The germline V and J ends were trimmed by 8 bases and 0 bases, with 14 bases remaining between them.

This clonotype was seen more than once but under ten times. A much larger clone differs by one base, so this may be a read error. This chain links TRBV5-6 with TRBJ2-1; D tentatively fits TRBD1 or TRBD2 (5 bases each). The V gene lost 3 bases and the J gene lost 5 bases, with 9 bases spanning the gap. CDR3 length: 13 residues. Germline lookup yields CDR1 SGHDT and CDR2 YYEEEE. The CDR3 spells CASSWDRDNEQFF. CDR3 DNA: TGTGCCAGCAGCTGGGACCGGGACAATGAGCAGTTCTTC.

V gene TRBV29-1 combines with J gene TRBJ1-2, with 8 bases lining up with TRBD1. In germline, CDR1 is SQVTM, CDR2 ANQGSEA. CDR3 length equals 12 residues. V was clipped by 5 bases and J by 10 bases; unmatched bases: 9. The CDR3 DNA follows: TGCAGCGTTCCTACAGGGGGAAGGGACTACACCTTC. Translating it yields CSVPTGGRDYTF. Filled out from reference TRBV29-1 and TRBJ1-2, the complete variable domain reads SAVISQKPSRDICQRGTSLTIQCQVDSQVTMMFWYRQQPGQSLTLIATANQGSEATYESGFVIDKFPISRPNLTFSTLTVSNMSPEDSSIYLCSVPTGGRDYTFGSGTRLTVV.

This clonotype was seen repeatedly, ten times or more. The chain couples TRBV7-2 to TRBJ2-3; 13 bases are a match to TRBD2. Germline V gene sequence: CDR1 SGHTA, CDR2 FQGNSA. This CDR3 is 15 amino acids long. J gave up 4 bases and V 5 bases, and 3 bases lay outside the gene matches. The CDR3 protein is CASSILAGGADTQYF. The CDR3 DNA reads TGTGCCAGCAGCATACTAGCGGGAGGGGCAGATACGCAGTATTTT.

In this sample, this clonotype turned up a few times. CDR3 nucleotide sequence: TGCAGTGCTAGAGATGGTCGGGAGGGCCCAGATACGCAGTATTTT. Residues: CSARDGREGPDTQYF. The V gene is TRBV20-1, the J gene TRBJ2-3, with 8 bases identical to TRBD2. Germline V gene lookup returns CDR1 DFQATT and CDR2 SNEGSKA (reference sequence). V lost 0 bases to trimming and J lost 4 bases; unmatched junction nucleotides: 6. This CDR3 is built from 15 residues.

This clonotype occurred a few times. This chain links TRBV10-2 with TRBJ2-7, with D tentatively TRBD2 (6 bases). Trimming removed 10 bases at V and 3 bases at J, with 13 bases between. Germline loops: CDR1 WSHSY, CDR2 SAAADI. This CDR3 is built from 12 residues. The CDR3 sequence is CATLAPSYEQYF. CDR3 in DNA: TGCGCCACCCTAGCGCCAAGCTACGAGCAGTACTTC.

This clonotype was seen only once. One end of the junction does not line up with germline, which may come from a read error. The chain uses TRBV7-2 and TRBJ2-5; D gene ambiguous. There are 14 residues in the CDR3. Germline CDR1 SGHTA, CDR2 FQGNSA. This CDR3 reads CASGGRVGSETQCF. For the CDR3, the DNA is TGTGCCAGCGGTGGTAGGGTAGGGTCAGAGACCCAGTGCTTC.

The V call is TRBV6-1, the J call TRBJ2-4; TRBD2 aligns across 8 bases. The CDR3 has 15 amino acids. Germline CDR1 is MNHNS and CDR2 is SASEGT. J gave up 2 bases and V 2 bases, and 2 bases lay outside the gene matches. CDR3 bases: TGTGCCAGCAGTGAACTAGCGGGTACCAAAAACATTCAGTACTTC. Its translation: CASSELAGTKNIQYF.

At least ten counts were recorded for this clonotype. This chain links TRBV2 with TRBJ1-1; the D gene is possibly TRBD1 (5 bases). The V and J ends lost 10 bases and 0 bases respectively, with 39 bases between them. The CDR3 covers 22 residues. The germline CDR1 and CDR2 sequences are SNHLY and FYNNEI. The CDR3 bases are TGTGCCACAACCCTGGGGCGTAAAGTGGGAGCCCTTATAGGTAACATGAACACTGAAGCTTTCTTT. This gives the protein CATTLGRKVGALIGNMNTEAFF.

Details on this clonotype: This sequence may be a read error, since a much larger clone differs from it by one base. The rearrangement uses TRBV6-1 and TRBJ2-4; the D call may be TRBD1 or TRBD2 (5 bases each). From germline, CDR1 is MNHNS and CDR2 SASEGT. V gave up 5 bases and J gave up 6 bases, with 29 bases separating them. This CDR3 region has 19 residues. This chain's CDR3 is CASSTWGLTGWELGNIQYF. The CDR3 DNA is TGTGCCAGCAGTACCTGGGGCCTAACGGGATGGGAGCTCGGAAACATTCAGTACTTC.

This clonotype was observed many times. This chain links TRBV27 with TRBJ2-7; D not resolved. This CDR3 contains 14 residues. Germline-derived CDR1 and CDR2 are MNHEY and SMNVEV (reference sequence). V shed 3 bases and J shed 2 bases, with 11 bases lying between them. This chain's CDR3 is CASSFGQNPYEQYF. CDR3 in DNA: TGTGCCAGCAGTTTTGGCCAGAACCCCTACGAGCAGTACTTC.

This CDR3 reads CSVVGLARGPTGETQYF. CDR3 nucleotides: TGCAGCGTTGTTGGTCTAGCGAGAGGGCCGACGGGGGAGACCCAGTACTTC. V and J are TRBV29-1 and TRBJ2-5; weak D call: TRBD2 (6 bases). From germline, CDR1 is SQVTM and CDR2 ANQGSEA. V was clipped by 4 bases and J by 5 bases, with 26 bases between them. The CDR3 extends over 17 amino acids.

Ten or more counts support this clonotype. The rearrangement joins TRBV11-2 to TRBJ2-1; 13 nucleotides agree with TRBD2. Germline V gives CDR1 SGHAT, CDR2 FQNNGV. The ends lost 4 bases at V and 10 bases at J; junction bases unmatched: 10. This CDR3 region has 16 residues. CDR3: CASSSPTSGRRREQFF. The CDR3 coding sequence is TGTGCCAGCAGCTCCCCGACTAGCGGGAGGAGGCGAGAGCAGTTCTTC.

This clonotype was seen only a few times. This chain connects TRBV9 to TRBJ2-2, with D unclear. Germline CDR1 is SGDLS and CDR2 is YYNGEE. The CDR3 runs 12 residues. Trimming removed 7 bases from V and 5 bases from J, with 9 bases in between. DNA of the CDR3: TGTGCCAGCGGGCTGACGACCGGGGAGCTGTTTTTT. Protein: CASGLTTGELFF.

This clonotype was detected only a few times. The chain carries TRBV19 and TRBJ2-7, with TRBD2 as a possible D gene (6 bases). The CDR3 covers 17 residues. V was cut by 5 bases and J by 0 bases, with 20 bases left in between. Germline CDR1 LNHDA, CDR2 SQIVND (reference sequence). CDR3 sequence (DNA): TGTGCCAGTAGTTCCCAAATATGGCTAGCGAGCTCCTACGAGCAGTACTTC. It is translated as CASSSQIWLASSYEQYF.

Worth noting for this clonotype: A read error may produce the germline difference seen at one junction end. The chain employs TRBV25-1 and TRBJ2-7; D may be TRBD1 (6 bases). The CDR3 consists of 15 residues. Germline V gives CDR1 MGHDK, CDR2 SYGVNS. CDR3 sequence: CANSDPGTLSYEQYF. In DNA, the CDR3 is TGTGCCAACAGTGATCCCGGGACACTCTCCTACGAGCAGTACTTC.

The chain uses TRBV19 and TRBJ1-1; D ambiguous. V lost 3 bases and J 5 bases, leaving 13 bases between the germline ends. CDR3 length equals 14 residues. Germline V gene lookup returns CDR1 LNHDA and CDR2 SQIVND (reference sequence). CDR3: CASSMGIEETEAFF. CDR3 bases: TGTGCCAGTAGTATGGGCATAGAGGAGACTGAAGCTTTCTTT. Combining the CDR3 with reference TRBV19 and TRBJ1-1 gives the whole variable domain DGGITQSPKYLFRKEGQNVTLSCEQNLNHDAMYWYRQDPGQGLRLIYYSQIVNDFQKGDIAEGYSVSREKKESFPLTVTSAQKNPTAFYLCASSMGIEETEAFFGQGTRLTVV.

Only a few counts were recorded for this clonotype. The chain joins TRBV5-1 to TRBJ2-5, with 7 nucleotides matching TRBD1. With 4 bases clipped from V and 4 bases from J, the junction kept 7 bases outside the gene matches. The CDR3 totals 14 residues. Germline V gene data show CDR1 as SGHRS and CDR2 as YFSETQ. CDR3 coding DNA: TGCGCCAGCAGCCCGACAGGGATAGTAGAGACCCAGTACTTC. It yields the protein CASSPTGIVETQYF.

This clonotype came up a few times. CDR3 in DNA: TGTGCCAGCAGCCCCTGGGCTAGCGGGAGGACAGATACGCAGTATTTT. Translating gives CASSPWASGRTDTQYF. This chain uses TRBV9 with TRBJ2-3, with TRBD2 matching 11 bases. Germline CDR1 SGDLS, CDR2 YYNGEE. The trim removed 4 bases at V and 3 bases at J, leaving 7 bases unmatched. This CDR3 has 16 amino acids.